The source of this TCR beta chain is a study of regulatory T cells in long-lasting Graves disease. Study-level findings and limits: Among the persistent patients, thousands of public clonotypes were shared, more than the 950 to 1,000 shared among new patients.

The CDR3 covers 16 residues. CDR1 is SGHRS, CDR2 YFSETQ, per germline. J lost 2 bases, V lost 0 bases, and 7 bases had no gene match. Time point given: newly diagnosed GD, antithyroid drugs for less than 3 months. Preparation of the TCR library used RNA extracted from PBMCs. This clonotype was observed at least ten times. The antigen is undetermined. TCR beta libraries were built with iRepertoire HTBI primers and Arm-PCR of CDR3 regions. TCRdb re-called the multiplex PCR reads with MiXCR, one entry per CDR3 protein. This table holds over 500,000 distinct CDR3 sequences, roughly 15% found once. These data are also associated with another study on T cells in Graves' hyperthyroidism and ophthalmopathy. That report adds: HTBI primers drove first-round RT-PCR of the TCR CDR3. Blood also contained most expanded thyroid clonotypes above 0.001. Ophthalmopathy prediction by the model preceded onset by a median approximately 6.9 months.

Here the sequenced sample was peripheral blood mononuclear cells (PBMCs), taken at new diagnosis, from a patient treated with antithyroid drugs. This clonotype originated in a woman between 25 and 40 years old with Graves disease. This chain links TRBV5-1 with TRBJ2-7; 8 nucleotides align to TRBD2. The CDR3 loop reads CASSLGFGAGAYEQYF. The CDR3 nucleotides are TGCGCCAGCAGCTTGGGATTCGGAGCGGGAGCCTACGAGCAGTACTTC.